A selection of T cell receptor beta chains follows, all from one sample in a study of blood T cell repertoires in COVID-19. The repertoire was sequenced with immunoSEQ multiplex PCR; TCRdb's copy has only in-frame clones and lacks some. The data contain about 250,000 clones, about 85% of them singletons. Sequencing was carried out using peripheral blood. The receptors stem from a human donor with COVID-19, enrolled during active disease. The donor label of this sample is uncertain. CDR3s include the opening cysteine and the closing phenylalanine or tryptophan. D genes are given only for firm matches. The size of a clone is reported for some rows only, either as once, few or many, or as a class for expanded clones.

J: TRBJ2-5
size: -
V: TRBV4-3
D: TRBD2
CDR3: CASSQGLLAGGETQYF
DNA: TGCGCCAGCAGCCAAGGTCTACTAGCGGGAGGGGAGACCCAGTACTTC

J: TRBJ2-4
size: -
V: TRBV9
D: TRBD2
CDR3: CASSVGLAGGLGNIQYF
DNA: TGTGCCAGCAGCGTCGGACTAGCGGGAGGTCTCGGCAACATTCAGTACTTC

J: TRBJ2-5
size: -
V: TRBV28
D: TRBD2
CDR3: CASSPNGLDQETQYF
DNA: TGTGCCAGCAGTCCGAACGGACTAGACCAAGAGACCCAGTACTTC

J: TRBJ1-1
size: -
V: TRBV18
D: -
CDR3: CASHTRGNTEAFF
DNA: TGTGCCAGCCATACCCGGGGGAACACTGAAGCTTTCTTT

J: TRBJ2-1
size: -
V: TRBV6-2/TRBV6-3
D: TRBD2
CDR3: CASSYPMTSGSRSEQFF
DNA: TGTGCCAGCAGTTACCCGATGACTAGCGGGAGCAGATCTGAGCAGTTCTTC

J: TRBJ1-1
size: few
V: TRBV10-2
D: -
CDR3: CASRFGEGTEAFF
DNA: TGCGCCAGCAGATTCGGGGAGGGCACTGAAGCTTTCTTT

J: TRBJ2-1
size: -
V: TRBV24-1
D: -
CDR3: CATSHPTGQGLSEQFF
DNA: TGTGCCACCAGTCATCCGACAGGCCAGGGGTTGAGTGAGCAGTTCTTC

J: TRBJ1-2
size: -
V: TRBV7-9
D: -
CDR3: CASSNAGDYGYTF
DNA: TGTGCCAGTAGTAACGCAGGGGACTATGGCTACACCTTC

J: TRBJ2-3
size: -
V: TRBV27
D: TRBD2
CDR3: CASSSPGLATDTQYF
DNA: TGTGCCAGCAGTTCTCCGGGACTAGCAACAGATACGCAGTATTTT

J: TRBJ1-4
size: -
V: TRBV7-2
D: -
CDR3: CASSSGAGVGEKLFF
DNA: TGTGCCAGCAGCTCCGGGGCAGGGGTAGGGGAAAAACTGTTTTTT

J: TRBJ2-1
size: -
V: TRBV24-1
D: TRBD1
CDR3: CATSDRTGYNEQFF
DNA: TGTGCCACCAGTGATAGGACAGGCTACAATGAGCAGTTCTTC

J: TRBJ1-6
size: -
V: TRBV19
D: -
CDR3: CASSIAGGRYNSPLHF
DNA: TGTGCCAGTAGTATAGCTGGGGGCCGTTATAATTCACCCCTCCACTTT

J: TRBJ1-2
size: once
V: TRBV3-1/TRBV3-2
D: TRBD1
CDR3: CASSQEVRGLYGYTF
DNA: TGTGCCAGCAGCCAAGAAGTAAGGGGGCTGTATGGCTACACCTTC

J: TRBJ1-2
size: -
V: TRBV7-9
D: TRBD1
CDR3: CASSSGQGDGYGYTF
DNA: TGTGCCAGCAGCTCCGGACAGGGGGACGGCTATGGCTACACCTTC

J: TRBJ2-1
size: -
V: TRBV29-1
D: TRBD1
CDR3: CSVTPGTGKYEQFF
DNA: TGCAGCGTCACTCCCGGGACAGGGAAGTATGAGCAGTTCTTC

J: TRBJ2-7
size: -
V: TRBV6-5
D: -
CDR3: CASSRRMDNSYEQYF
DNA: TGTGCCAGCAGCCGCAGGATGGACAACTCCTACGAGCAGTACTTC

J: TRBJ2-7
size: -
V: TRBV6-2/TRBV6-3
D: TRBD2
CDR3: CASSYSMPGGRTYEQYF
DNA: TGTGCCAGCAGTTACTCGATGCCCGGCGGGAGGACCTACGAGCAGTACTTC

J: TRBJ1-2
size: few
V: TRBV30
D: TRBD1
CDR3: CAWVRDRGFYGYTF
DNA: TGTGCCTGGGTTCGAGACAGGGGTTTCTATGGCTACACCTTC

J: TRBJ1-4
size: once
V: TRBV28
D: -
CDR3: CASSKQGLAEKLFF
DNA: TGTGCCAGCAGTAAACAGGGTTTGGCTGAAAAACTGTTTTTT

J: TRBJ2-7
size: -
V: TRBV4-1
D: TRBD1
CDR3: CASSQGVGQGAYEQYF
DNA: TGCGCCAGCAGCCAAGGTGTGGGACAGGGGGCCTACGAGCAGTACTTC

J: TRBJ1-3
size: -
V: TRBV14
D: -
CDR3: CASSHGLARNTIYF
DNA: TGTGCCAGCAGCCATGGACTTGCGCGAAACACCATATATTTT

J: TRBJ1-1
size: -
V: TRBV28
D: TRBD1
CDR3: CASGTGALEVEAFF
DNA: TGTGCCAGCGGGACAGGGGCCCTCGAGGTCGAAGCTTTCTTT

J: TRBJ1-2
size: -
V: TRBV5-6
D: -
CDR3: CASSHYSRRDYGYTF
DNA: TGTGCCAGCAGCCACTACAGCAGGCGGGACTATGGCTACACCTTC

J: TRBJ1-6
size: -
V: TRBV28
D: TRBD1
CDR3: CASRTPQGARASPLHF
DNA: TGTGCCAGCAGGACCCCCCAGGGGGCGCGAGCTTCACCCCTCCACTTT

J: TRBJ1-2
size: -
V: TRBV28
D: -
CDR3: CATPTEANYGYTF
DNA: TGTGCCACCCCGACAGAAGCTAACTATGGCTACACCTTC

J: TRBJ1-5
size: -
V: TRBV10-2
D: -
CDR3: CASRRSINQPQHF
DNA: TGCGCCAGCAGGCGGTCCATAAATCAGCCCCAGCATTTT

J: TRBJ2-7
size: -
V: TRBV7-2
D: TRBD2
CDR3: CASSFNGGRGYEQYF
DNA: TGTGCCAGCAGCTTTAACGGCGGGAGAGGGTACGAGCAGTACTTC

J: TRBJ2-3
size: few
V: TRBV6-2/TRBV6-3
D: TRBD2
CDR3: CASRPSGSGLDTQYF
DNA: TGTGCCAGCAGACCTAGCGGGAGTGGTCTAGATACGCAGTATTTT

J: TRBJ2-1
size: few
V: TRBV7-2
D: TRBD2
CDR3: CASSALAGGVNEQFF
DNA: TGTGCCAGCAGCGCGTTAGCGGGAGGCGTTAATGAGCAGTTCTTC

J: TRBJ1-6
size: -
V: TRBV28
D: TRBD1
CDR3: CASSSGQGYSPLHF
DNA: TGTGCCAGCAGTTCTGGACAGGGTTATTCACCCCTCCACTTT

J: TRBJ2-2
size: -
V: TRBV9
D: TRBD1
CDR3: CASSLRSDRANTGELFF
DNA: TGTGCCAGCAGCCTGAGATCCGACAGGGCGAACACCGGGGAGCTGTTTTTT

J: TRBJ1-2
size: once
V: TRBV6-5
D: -
CDR3: CASTETRRYGYTF
DNA: TGTGCCAGCACCGAGACCAGGCGCTATGGCTACACCTTC

J: TRBJ2-7
size: -
V: TRBV28
D: -
CDR3: CASLGQGWNEQYF
DNA: TGTGCCAGCCTGGGGCAGGGATGGAACGAGCAGTACTTC

J: TRBJ2-1
size: -
V: TRBV14
D: -
CDR3: CASSPPFGEGRSYNEQFF
DNA: TGTGCCAGCAGCCCCCCTTTCGGCGAGGGCCGCTCCTACAATGAGCAGTTCTTC

J: TRBJ1-1
size: -
V: TRBV28
D: -
CDR3: CASSYLGGAGTEAFF
DNA: TGTGCCAGCAGCTACCTCGGGGGGGCTGGAACTGAAGCTTTCTTT

J: TRBJ1-2
size: -
V: TRBV7-9
D: TRBD1
CDR3: CASSLLQGANYGYTF
DNA: TGTGCCAGCAGCTTACTTCAGGGGGCTAACTATGGCTACACCTTC

J: TRBJ2-3
size: -
V: TRBV28
D: TRBD2
CDR3: CASSTAGGNTDTQYF
DNA: TGTGCCAGCAGCACAGCGGGAGGGAACACAGATACGCAGTATTTT

J: TRBJ1-4
size: -
V: TRBV2
D: TRBD1
CDR3: CASSDLQGAREKLFF
DNA: TGTGCCAGCAGTGACCTACAGGGGGCGAGGGAAAAACTGTTTTTT

J: TRBJ2-1
size: -
V: TRBV7-2
D: -
CDR3: CASSLLAANEQFF
DNA: TGTGCCAGCAGCTTATTAGCGGCCAATGAGCAGTTCTTC

J: TRBJ1-2
size: once
V: TRBV5-4
D: TRBD1
CDR3: CASSLQGSGGYTF
DNA: TGTGCCAGCAGCCTACAGGGGTCTGGAGGCTACACCTTC

J: TRBJ1-1
size: -
V: TRBV11-3
D: -
CDR3: CASSRRGNTEAFF
DNA: TGTGCCAGCAGCCGCCGGGGGAACACTGAAGCTTTCTTT